Presented here are 23 T cell receptor beta chains from one specimen sequenced in a study of T-cell reconstitution after alpha-beta-depleted transplantation in children. The authors prepared the TCRbeta library with unique molecular identifiers. TCRdb redid the calling of the PCR reads with MiXCR, one entry per CDR3 protein. The table shows around 580,000 distinct CDR3 sequences, with 25% to 30% occurring only once. The material sequenced was PBMCs, taken before TCRalphabeta/CD19-depleted stem cell transplant. These receptors were taken from a boy in the first two years of life with Wiskott-Aldrich syndrome, due to receive a stem cell transplant.

This clonotype has just one count. One end of the junction does not line up with germline, which may come from a read error. The chain recombines TRBV5-6 with TRBJ1-1; possibly TRBD1 for D (5 bases). This CDR3 is 13 amino acids long. Germline V gene data show CDR1 as SGHDT and CDR2 as YYEEEE. The CDR3 DNA reads as TGTGCCAGCGGCTTGCAGGGAGGCACTGAAGCTTTCTTT. Encoded protein: CASGLQGGTEAFF.

V is TRBV10-3 and J is TRBJ2-7; the match to TRBD2 covers 9 bases. Germline-derived CDR1 and CDR2 are ENHRY and SYGVKD. Trimming cost V 1 base and J 2 bases; bases outside gene matches: 3. This CDR3 comprises 15 residues. CDR3 amino acids: CAISEWREGTYEQYF. The DNA for the CDR3 is TGTGCCATCAGTGAGTGGCGGGAGGGCACCTACGAGCAGTACTTC.

The table lists this clonotype with a few counts. This rearrangement joins TRBV12-3 or TRBV12-4 to TRBJ2-1, with D uncertain. The CDR3 is 15 residues long. The V end was cut by 6 bases, the J end by 12 bases, with 24 bases between. The CDR3 DNA follows: TGTGCCAGCAGCGCTCGGCAGGCCCCGACGGAGAGGCAGTTCTTC. Translation: CASSARQAPTERQFF.

This clonotype has just a few counts. This chain connects TRBV6-1 to TRBJ1-5; 8 positions agree with TRBD1. This CDR3 is 15 amino acids long. Germline CDR1 and CDR2: MNHNS and SASEGT. With 6 bases clipped from V and 2 bases from J, the junction kept 6 bases outside the gene matches. The CDR3 region is CASREQGGRNQPQHF. The CDR3 DNA is TGTGCCAGCAGGGAACAGGGGGGGCGCAATCAGCCCCAGCATTTT.

The chain combines TRBV24-1 with TRBJ2-1, with TRBD1 as a possible D gene (5 bases). The V end lost 3 bases, the J end lost 3 bases, and 8 bases lay between the germline ends. This CDR3 contains 14 residues. Germline CDR1 KGHDR, CDR2 SFDVKD. Here the CDR3 DNA reads TGTGCCACCAGTGATGCGACAGACTACAATGAGCAGTTCTTC. As protein: CATSDATDYNEQFF.

The V gene is TRBV11-1, the J gene TRBJ1-6; D gene unclear. The CDR3 contains 14 residues. The ends were cut back, 4 bases at V and 8 bases at J, with 12 bases in the middle. Germline loops: CDR1 SGHAT, CDR2 FQDESV (reference sequence). The CDR3 sequence: CASSSAGSDSPLHF. The CDR3 DNA reads as TGTGCCAGCAGCTCTGCGGGCTCTGATTCACCCCTCCACTTT.

Of note for this clonotype: An end of the junction does not agree with germline; a read error may underlie this. The chain recombines TRBV20-1 with TRBJ2-1; D not resolved. The CDR3 contains 16 residues. The germline V gene has CDR1 DFQATT and CDR2 SNEGSKA (reference sequence). The CDR3 DNA is TGCTGTGCGAGTTCAGGCGACGGAGCCTCCTACAATGAGCAGTTCTTC. This encodes CCASSGDGASYNEQFF.

The chain has TRBV27 and TRBJ2-5; D is unresolved. V gave up 0 bases and J gave up 4 bases, with 12 bases separating them. Per germline, CDR1 MNHEY and CDR2 SMNVEV (reference sequence). The CDR3 is 15 amino acids. CDR3 sequence reads: CASSLSPTWPETQYF. The CDR3 DNA follows: TGTGCCAGCAGTTTATCCCCAACATGGCCAGAGACCCAGTACTTC.

J is TRBJ2-1 and V is TRBV7-8; D unresolved. The V gene's germline CDR1 is SGHVS and CDR2 FQNEAQ. Trimming removed 5 bases at V and 10 bases at J, with 15 bases between. The CDR3 is 13 residues long. CDR3 protein: CASSKDPALEQFF. In nucleotides, the CDR3 is TGTGCCAGCAGCAAAGACCCTGCCCTCGAGCAGTTCTTC.

This rearrangement joins TRBV5-1 to TRBJ2-7, with TRBD1 matching over 7 bases. V gave up 4 bases and J gave up 0 bases; unmatched junction bases: 7. This CDR3 region has 15 residues. Germline V gene lookup returns CDR1 SGHRS and CDR2 YFSETQ. The CDR3: CASSVTGLSSYEQYF. The CDR3 region has the DNA TGCGCCAGCAGCGTGACAGGGTTGAGCTCCTACGAGCAGTACTTC.

This clonotype showed up just a few times. The gene calls are TRBV29-1 and TRBJ2-1, with TRBD2 matching 11 bases. The CDR3 sequence is 17 residues long. Germline V CDR1 and CDR2: SQVTM, ANQGSEA. V lost 4 bases and J lost 4; bases outside the gene matches: 12. The chain's CDR3 is CSVGVLAGALVYNEQFF. As DNA, the CDR3 is TGCAGCGTTGGGGTACTAGCGGGAGCCTTGGTATACAATGAGCAGTTCTTC.

The chain uses TRBV5-1 and TRBJ2-7; 8 bases are a match to TRBD1. The ends lost 2 bases at V and 2 bases at J; junction bases unmatched: 3. Germline loops: CDR1 SGHRS, CDR2 YFSETQ. The CDR3 is made up of 14 amino acids. CDR3 sequence reads: CASSFDRGPYEQYF. Written as DNA, the CDR3 is TGCGCCAGCAGCTTTGACAGGGGCCCCTACGAGCAGTACTTC.

The CDR3, as DNA: TGCGCCAGCAGCTATCAGGGACTAGCGGGAGCAGCCTACAATGAGCAGTTCTTC. Amino acid sequence: CASSYQGLAGAAYNEQFF. The J gene is TRBJ2-1, the V gene TRBV5-1; 14 bases are shared with TRBD2. The CDR3 has 18 amino acids. From germline, CDR1 is SGHRS and CDR2 YFSETQ. The trim removed 3 bases at V and 2 bases at J, leaving 7 bases unmatched.

The genes are TRBV6-1 and TRBJ2-5, with D possibly being TRBD2 (6 bases). CDR3 length equals 17 residues. V was shortened by 4 bases and J by 2 bases, with 20 bases between the two germline ends. Germline assignment: CDR1 MNHNS and CDR2 SASEGT. The CDR3 nucleotides are TGTGCCAGCAGTGTGCGGATGTCTGGGGGGATACAAGAGACCCAGTACTTC. This encodes CASSVRMSGGIQETQYF.

This clonotype was observed a handful of times. V gene TRBV7-9 combines with J gene TRBJ2-1; 8 bases match TRBD2. Per the germline V gene, CDR1 is SEHNR and CDR2 is FQNEAQ (reference sequence). The CDR3 runs 16 residues. The V segment lost 6 bases and the J segment 4 bases; nucleotides outside the gene matches: 11. Written as DNA, the CDR3 is TGTGCCAGCAGTCCCGGTGGTAGCGGGATGTACAATGAGCAGTTCTTC. Translation: CASSPGGSGMYNEQFF.

The genes are TRBV6-5 and TRBJ2-3; 12 nucleotides align to TRBD2. CDR3 size: 15 residues. Germline assignment: CDR1 MNHEY and CDR2 SVGAGI. V was pared by 4 bases and J by 5 bases, with 4 bases of the junction left unmatched. This CDR3 is CASSFLAGGKDTQYF. Written as DNA, the CDR3 is TGTGCCAGCAGTTTCCTAGCGGGAGGGAAAGATACGCAGTATTTT.

This sequence joins TRBV5-8 and TRBJ2-6; possibly TRBD2 for D (6 bases). The CDR3 is made up of 18 amino acids. Trimming pared 4 bases from V and 0 bases from J, leaving 17 bases between. Germline V gene data show CDR1 as SGHTS and CDR2 as YDEGEE. The CDR3 bases are TGTGCCAGCAGCCCCGGAGGGTTGCGGAACTCTGGGGCCAACGTCCTGACTTTC. Translated: CASSPGGLRNSGANVLTF.

The V and J genes are TRBV28 and TRBJ1-2, with D unclear. Germline CDR1 reads MDHEN; CDR2 reads SYDVKM. The CDR3 is made up of 14 amino acids. Trimming removed 6 bases from V and 4 bases from J, with 15 bases in between. As DNA, the CDR3 is TGTGCCAGCAGCCCAGATCCAAGGAGCTATGGCTACACCTTC. Encoded protein: CASSPDPRSYGYTF.

The V call is TRBV12-3 or TRBV12-4, the J call TRBJ2-2, with 9 bases lining up with TRBD1. This CDR3 region has 16 residues. Trimming removed 6 bases from V and 3 bases from J; junction bases left unmatched: 8. The CDR3 DNA follows: TGTGCCAGCAGCTCAACCGGGACAGGGTACACCGGGGAGCTGTTTTTT. This sequence encodes CASSSTGTGYTGELFF.

This chain links TRBV5-6 with TRBJ2-1; D is ambiguous. Germline CDR1 SGHDT, CDR2 YYEEEE. The CDR3 runs 12 residues. The V end was cut by 2 bases, the J end by 8 bases, with 8 bases between. The CDR3 nucleotides read TGTGCCAGCAGCTTCAAGCGCGATGAGCAGTTCTTC. Its translation: CASSFKRDEQFF.

In this sample, this clonotype turned up a few times. The chain has TRBV27 and TRBJ2-7; 7 bases are a match to TRBD1. Germline assignment: CDR1 MNHEY and CDR2 SMNVEV (reference sequence). CDR3 length: 14 amino acids. The ends lost 3 bases at V and 3 bases at J; junction bases unmatched: 5. CDR3 protein: CASSFIRGSYEQYF. CDR3 sequence (DNA): TGTGCCAGCAGTTTCATCAGGGGGAGCTACGAGCAGTACTTC.

In this sample, this clonotype turned up a few times. The genes are TRBV5-1 and TRBJ2-1; 12 bases map to TRBD2. Germline V CDR1 and CDR2: SGHRS, YFSETQ. The J segment lost 1 base and the V segment lost 0 bases, leaving 11 bases of the junction unmatched. The CDR3 runs 20 residues. The CDR3, as DNA: TGCGCCAGCAGCTTGGTTACTCTAGCGGGAGGGCCGGGGTCCTACAATGAGCAGTTCTTC. It encodes CASSLVTLAGGPGSYNEQFF. Full variable domain (remainder filled in from reference TRBV5-1 and TRBJ2-1): KAGVTQTPRYLIKTRGQQVTLSCSPISGHRSVSWYQQTPGQGLQFLFEYFSETQRNKGNFPGRFSGRQFSNSRSEMNVSTLELGDSALYLCASSLVTLAGGPGSYNEQFFGPGTRLTVL.

The chain combines TRBV27 with TRBJ1-1, with a weak D call TRBD1 (5 bases). CDR3 length equals 16 residues. Trimming removed 3 bases from V and 1 base from J, with 15 bases in between. Germline V CDR1 and CDR2: MNHEY, SMNVEV (reference sequence). The CDR3 loop reads CASSFGAGLWNTEAFF. CDR3 nucleotide sequence: TGTGCCAGCAGTTTCGGGGCGGGACTCTGGAACACTGAAGCTTTCTTT.